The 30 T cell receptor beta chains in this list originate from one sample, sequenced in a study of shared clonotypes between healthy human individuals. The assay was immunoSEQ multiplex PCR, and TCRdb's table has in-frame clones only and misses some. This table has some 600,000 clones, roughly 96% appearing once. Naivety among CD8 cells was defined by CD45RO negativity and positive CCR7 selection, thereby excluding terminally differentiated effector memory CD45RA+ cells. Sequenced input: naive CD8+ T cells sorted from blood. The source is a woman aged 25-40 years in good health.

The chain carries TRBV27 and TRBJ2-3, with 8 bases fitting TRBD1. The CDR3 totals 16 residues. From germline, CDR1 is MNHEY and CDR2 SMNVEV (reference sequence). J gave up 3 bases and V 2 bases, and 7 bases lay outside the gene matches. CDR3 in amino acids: CASSLRTGPGTDTQYF. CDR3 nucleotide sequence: TGTGCCAGCAGTTTAAGGACAGGGCCAGGGACAGATACGCAGTATTTT.

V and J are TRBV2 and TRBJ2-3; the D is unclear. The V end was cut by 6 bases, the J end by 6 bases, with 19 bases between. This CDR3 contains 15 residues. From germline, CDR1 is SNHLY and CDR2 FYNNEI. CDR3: CASRSRPYSLDTQYF. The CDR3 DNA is TGTGCCAGCAGAAGCAGGCCCTATTCTCTCGATACGCAGTATTTT.

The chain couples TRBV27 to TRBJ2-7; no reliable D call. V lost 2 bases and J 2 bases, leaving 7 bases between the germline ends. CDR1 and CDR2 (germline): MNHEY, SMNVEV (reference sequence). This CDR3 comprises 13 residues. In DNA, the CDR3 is TGTGCCAGCAGTTTAAGGTCGACCTACGAGCAGTACTTC. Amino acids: CASSLRSTYEQYF.

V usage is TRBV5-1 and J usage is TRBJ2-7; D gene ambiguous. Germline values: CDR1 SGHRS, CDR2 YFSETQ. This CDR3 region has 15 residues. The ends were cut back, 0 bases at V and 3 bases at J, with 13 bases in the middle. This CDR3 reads CASSLVGLRDYEQYF. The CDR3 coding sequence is TGCGCCAGCAGCTTGGTTGGTCTCAGAGACTACGAGCAGTACTTC.

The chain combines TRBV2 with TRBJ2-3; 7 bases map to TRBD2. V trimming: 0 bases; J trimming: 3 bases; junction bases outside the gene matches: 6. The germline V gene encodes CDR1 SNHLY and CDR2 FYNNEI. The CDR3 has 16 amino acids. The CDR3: CASSEAVGGRTDTQYF. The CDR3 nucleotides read TGTGCCAGCAGTGAAGCCGTGGGAGGGAGGACAGATACGCAGTATTTT. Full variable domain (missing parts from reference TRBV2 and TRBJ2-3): EPEVTQTPSHQVTQMGQEVILRCVPISNHLYFYWYRQILGQKVEFLVSFYNNEISEKSEIFDDQFSVERPDGSNFTLKIRSTKLEDSAMYFCASSEAVGGRTDTQYFGPGTRLTVL.

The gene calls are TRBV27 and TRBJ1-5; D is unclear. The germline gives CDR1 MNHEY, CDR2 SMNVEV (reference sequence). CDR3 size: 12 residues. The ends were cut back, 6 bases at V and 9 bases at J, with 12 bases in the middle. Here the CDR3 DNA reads TGTGCCAGCAGAAGACCTGGTTCGCCCCAGCATTTT. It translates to CASRRPGSPQHF.

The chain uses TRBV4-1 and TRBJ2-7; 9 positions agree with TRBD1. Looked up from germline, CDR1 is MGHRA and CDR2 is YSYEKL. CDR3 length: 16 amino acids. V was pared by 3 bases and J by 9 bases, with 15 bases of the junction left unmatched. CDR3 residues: CASSHLIGTGPTGQYF. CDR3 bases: TGCGCCAGCAGCCATCTAATCGGGACAGGGCCCACGGGGCAGTACTTC.

The CDR3 bases are TGCGCCAGCAGCCAAGTCCTAGCGGGAGATACGCAGTATTTT. As protein: CASSQVLAGDTQYF. V is TRBV4-1 and J is TRBJ2-3, with 8 bases that match TRBD2. The CDR3 extends over 14 amino acids. V trimming: 1 base; J trimming: 5 bases; junction bases outside the gene matches: 2. The V gene's germline CDR1 is MGHRA and CDR2 YSYEKL.

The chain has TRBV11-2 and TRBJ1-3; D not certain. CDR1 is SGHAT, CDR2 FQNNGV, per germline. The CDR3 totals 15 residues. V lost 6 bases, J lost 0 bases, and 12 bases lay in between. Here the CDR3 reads CASSRPGSSGNTIYF. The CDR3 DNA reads TGTGCCAGCAGTCGGCCGGGGAGCTCTGGAAACACCATATATTTT.

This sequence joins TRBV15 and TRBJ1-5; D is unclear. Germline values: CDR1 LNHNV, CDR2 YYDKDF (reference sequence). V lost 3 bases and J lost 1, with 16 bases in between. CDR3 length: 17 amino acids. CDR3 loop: CATSSNGVFRSNQPQHF. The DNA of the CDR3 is TGTGCCACCAGCAGCAACGGGGTGTTTAGAAGCAATCAGCCCCAGCATTTT.

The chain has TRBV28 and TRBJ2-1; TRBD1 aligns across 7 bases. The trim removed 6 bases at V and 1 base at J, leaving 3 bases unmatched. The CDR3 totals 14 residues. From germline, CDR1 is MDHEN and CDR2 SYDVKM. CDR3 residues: CASSQTGSYNEQFF. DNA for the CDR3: TGTGCCAGCAGCCAGACAGGGTCCTACAATGAGCAGTTCTTC.

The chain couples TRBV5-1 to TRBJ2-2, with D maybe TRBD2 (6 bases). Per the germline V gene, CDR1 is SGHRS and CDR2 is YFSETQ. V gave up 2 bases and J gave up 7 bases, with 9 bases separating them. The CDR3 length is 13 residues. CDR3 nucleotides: TGCGCCAGCAGCTTTTGGCGGGGCGGGGAGCTGTTTTTT. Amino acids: CASSFWRGGELFF.

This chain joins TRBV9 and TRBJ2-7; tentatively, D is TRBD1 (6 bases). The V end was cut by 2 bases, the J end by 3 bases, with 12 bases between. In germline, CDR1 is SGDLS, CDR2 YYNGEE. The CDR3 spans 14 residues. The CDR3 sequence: CASSVSGGHYEQYF. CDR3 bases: TGTGCCAGCAGCGTCTCTGGGGGACACTACGAGCAGTACTTC.

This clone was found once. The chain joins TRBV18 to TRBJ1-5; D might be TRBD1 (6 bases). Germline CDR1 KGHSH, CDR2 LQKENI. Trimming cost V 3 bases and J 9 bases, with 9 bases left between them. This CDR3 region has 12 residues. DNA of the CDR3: TGTGCCAGCTCACCTCCAGGGGCGCCCCAGCATTTT. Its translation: CASSPPGAPQHF.

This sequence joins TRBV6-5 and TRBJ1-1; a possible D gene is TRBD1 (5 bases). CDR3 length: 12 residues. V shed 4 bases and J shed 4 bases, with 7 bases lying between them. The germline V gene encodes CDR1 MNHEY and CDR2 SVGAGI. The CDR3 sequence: CASSSGSTEAFF. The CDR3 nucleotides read TGTGCCAGCAGTTCAGGGTCCACTGAAGCTTTCTTT.

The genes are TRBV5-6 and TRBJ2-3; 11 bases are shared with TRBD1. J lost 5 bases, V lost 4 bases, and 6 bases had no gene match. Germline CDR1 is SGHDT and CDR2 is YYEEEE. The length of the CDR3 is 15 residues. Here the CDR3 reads CASSRTGGLKDTQYF. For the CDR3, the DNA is TGTGCCAGCAGCCGGACAGGGGGCCTGAAAGATACGCAGTATTTT.

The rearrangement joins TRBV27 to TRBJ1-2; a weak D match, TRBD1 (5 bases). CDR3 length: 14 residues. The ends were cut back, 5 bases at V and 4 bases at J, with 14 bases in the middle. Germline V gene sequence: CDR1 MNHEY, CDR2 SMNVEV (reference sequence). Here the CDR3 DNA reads TGTGCCAGCAGTACCGGGGCTCGATCCTATGGCTACACCTTC. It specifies CASSTGARSYGYTF.

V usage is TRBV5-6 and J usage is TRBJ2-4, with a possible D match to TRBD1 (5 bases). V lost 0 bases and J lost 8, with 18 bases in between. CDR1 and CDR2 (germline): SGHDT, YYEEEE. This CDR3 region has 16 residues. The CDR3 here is CASSLVVRQGGDIQYF. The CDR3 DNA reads TGTGCCAGCAGCTTGGTCGTTCGGCAGGGCGGCGACATTCAGTACTTC.

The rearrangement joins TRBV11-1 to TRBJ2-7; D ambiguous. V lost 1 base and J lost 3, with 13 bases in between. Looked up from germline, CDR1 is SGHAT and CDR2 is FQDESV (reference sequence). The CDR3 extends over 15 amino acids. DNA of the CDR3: TGTGCCAGCAGCTTAGATACCATGAGGAGCTACGAGCAGTACTTC. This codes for CASSLDTMRSYEQYF.

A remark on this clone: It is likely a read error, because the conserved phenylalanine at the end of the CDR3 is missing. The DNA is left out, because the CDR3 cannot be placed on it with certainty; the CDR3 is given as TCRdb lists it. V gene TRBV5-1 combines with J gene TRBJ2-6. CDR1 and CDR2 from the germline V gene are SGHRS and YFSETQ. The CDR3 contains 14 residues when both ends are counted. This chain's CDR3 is CASSCLYLGRSPGR.

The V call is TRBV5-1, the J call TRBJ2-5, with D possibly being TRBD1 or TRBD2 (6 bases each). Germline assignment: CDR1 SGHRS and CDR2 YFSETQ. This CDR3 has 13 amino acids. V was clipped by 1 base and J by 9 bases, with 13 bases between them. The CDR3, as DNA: TGCGCCAGCAGCTTGTGGGGGCCGGGGGCCCAGTACTTC. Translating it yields CASSLWGPGAQYF.

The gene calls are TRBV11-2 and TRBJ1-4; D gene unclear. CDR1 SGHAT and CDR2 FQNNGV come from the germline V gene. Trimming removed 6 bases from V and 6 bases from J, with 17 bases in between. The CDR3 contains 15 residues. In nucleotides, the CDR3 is TGTGCCAGCAGTAGGCGGCCAAGGGCGGATGAAAAACTGTTTTTT. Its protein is CASSRRPRADEKLFF.

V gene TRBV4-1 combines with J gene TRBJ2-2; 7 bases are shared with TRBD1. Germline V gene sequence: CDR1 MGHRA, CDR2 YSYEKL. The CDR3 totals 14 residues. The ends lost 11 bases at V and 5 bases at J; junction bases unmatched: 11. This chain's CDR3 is CAGASKTGTGELFF. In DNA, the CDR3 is TGCGCCGGAGCCAGTAAGACAGGGACCGGGGAGCTGTTTTTT.

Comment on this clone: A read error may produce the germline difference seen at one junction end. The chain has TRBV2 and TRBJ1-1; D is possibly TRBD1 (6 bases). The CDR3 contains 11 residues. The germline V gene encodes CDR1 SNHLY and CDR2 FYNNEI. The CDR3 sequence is CVSLGAVEAFF. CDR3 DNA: TGCGTAAGCCTGGGGGCGGTTGAAGCTTTCTTT.

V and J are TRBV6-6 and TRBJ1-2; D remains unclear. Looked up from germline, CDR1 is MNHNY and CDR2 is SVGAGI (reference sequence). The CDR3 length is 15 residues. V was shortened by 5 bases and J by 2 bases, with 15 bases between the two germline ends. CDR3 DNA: TGTGCCAGCAGTGATGGATGGGAGGTGAACTATGGCTACACCTTC. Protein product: CASSDGWEVNYGYTF.

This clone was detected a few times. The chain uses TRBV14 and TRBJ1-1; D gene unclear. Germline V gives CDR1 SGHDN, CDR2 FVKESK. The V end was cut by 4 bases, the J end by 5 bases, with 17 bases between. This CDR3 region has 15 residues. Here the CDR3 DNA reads TGTGCCAGCAGCCCAATTCGTAGCAGCGGGACTGAAGCTTTCTTT. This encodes CASSPIRSSGTEAFF.

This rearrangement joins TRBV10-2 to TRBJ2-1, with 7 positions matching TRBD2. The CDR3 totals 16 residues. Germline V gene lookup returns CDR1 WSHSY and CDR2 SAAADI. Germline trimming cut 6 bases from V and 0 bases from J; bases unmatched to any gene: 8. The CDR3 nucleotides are TGCGCCAGCAGCCTAGGGCGCGGGGGCTCCTACAATGAGCAGTTCTTC. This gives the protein CASSLGRGGSYNEQFF.

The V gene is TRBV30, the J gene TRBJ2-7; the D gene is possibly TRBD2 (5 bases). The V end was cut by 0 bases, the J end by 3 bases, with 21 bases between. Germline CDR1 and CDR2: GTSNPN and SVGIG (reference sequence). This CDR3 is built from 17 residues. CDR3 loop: CAWSVHLSSGGYYEQYF. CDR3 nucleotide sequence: TGTGCCTGGAGTGTACACTTGTCAAGCGGAGGTTACTACGAGCAGTACTTC.

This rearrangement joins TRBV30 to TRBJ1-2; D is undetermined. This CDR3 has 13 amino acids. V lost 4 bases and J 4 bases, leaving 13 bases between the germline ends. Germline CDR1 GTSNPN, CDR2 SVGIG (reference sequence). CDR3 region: CAWKTRAGYGYTF. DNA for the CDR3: TGTGCCTGGAAGACACGCGCGGGCTATGGCTACACCTTC.

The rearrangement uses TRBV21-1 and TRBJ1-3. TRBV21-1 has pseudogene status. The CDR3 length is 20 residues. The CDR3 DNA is TGTGCCAGCAGCATCTACCGACCGGAAAGCCTGGGGGTTCTTTCCAACACCATATATTTT. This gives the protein CASSIYRPESLGVLSNTIYF.